Presented here are 11 T cell receptor beta chains from one specimen sequenced in a study of blood T cell repertoires in COVID-19. Profiling relied on immunoSEQ multiplex PCR, and the TCRdb table lists in-frame clones only, not all of them. The sample includes over 70,000 clones, 90% of them seen just once. The sample comprised peripheral blood. Receptors originate from a woman of 80 years or more with active or convalescent COVID-19.

The chain recombines TRBV6-2 or TRBV6-3 with TRBJ1-5; 9 nucleotides match TRBD1. The CDR3 length is 18 residues. V shed 6 bases and J 2 bases; nucleotides not matched to a gene: 14. The germline V gene encodes CDR1 MNHEY and CDR2 SVGEGT. CDR3 residues: CASSTGTGTLGGNQPQHF. The CDR3 DNA reads TGTGCCAGCAGCACCGGGACAGGGACACTTGGGGGCAATCAGCCCCAGCATTTT.

This sequence joins TRBV19 and TRBJ2-1; no definite D call. The V and J ends lost 5 bases and 0 bases respectively, with 14 bases between them. The CDR3 length is 16 residues. Germline values: CDR1 LNHDA, CDR2 SQIVND (reference sequence). CDR3 nucleotide sequence: TGTGCCAGTAGTCCCTGGGCCCCGAGCTCCTACAATGAGCAGTTCTTC. Translated: CASSPWAPSSYNEQFF.

This clone showed up just once. Here the CDR3 reads CASSLSGTNLIQETQYF. In DNA, the CDR3 is TGCGCCAGCAGCCTCTCGGGGACTAACCTCATACAAGAGACCCAGTACTTC. The chain carries TRBV4-3 and TRBJ2-5, with 7 positions matching TRBD2. CDR1 is LGHNA and CDR2 is YSLEER in the germline V gene. The CDR3 has 17 amino acids. With 4 bases clipped from V and 2 bases from J, the junction kept 13 bases outside the gene matches.

The V gene is TRBV7-8, the J gene TRBJ2-3; TRBD2 might be the D (5 bases). The CDR3 contains 15 residues. V was cut by 2 bases and J by 6 bases, with 15 bases left in between. Germline V gene data show CDR1 as SGHVS and CDR2 as FQNEAQ. For the CDR3, the DNA is TGTGCCAGCAGCTTAACTAGTCAGGTGGCGGATACGCAGTATTTT. Translating gives CASSLTSQVADTQYF.

In its sample, this clone was seen once. This chain connects TRBV19 to TRBJ1-1; a possible D gene is TRBD1 (6 bases). V shed 3 bases and J shed 4 bases, with 21 bases lying between them. This CDR3 has 17 amino acids. In germline, CDR1 is LNHDA, CDR2 SQIVND (reference sequence). The CDR3 loop is CASSIRGTGRLGTEAFF. The CDR3 region has the DNA TGTGCCAGTAGTATCCGGGGAACAGGGCGTTTGGGCACTGAAGCTTTCTTT.

This rearrangement joins TRBV28 to TRBJ2-2; D remains ambiguous. The CDR3 consists of 15 residues. Germline V CDR1 and CDR2: MDHEN, SYDVKM. With 1 base removed from V and 1 base from J, the gap between germline ends came to 7 bases. DNA of the CDR3: TGTGCCAGCAGTTTATCCCCGGGGAACACCGGGGAGCTGTTTTTT. Its translation is CASSLSPGNTGELFF. Together with reference TRBV28 and TRBJ2-2, the CDR3 gives the full variable domain: DVKVTQSSRYLVKRTGEKVFLECVQDMDHENMFWYRQDPGLGLRLIYFSYDVKMKEKGDIPEGYSVSREKKERFSLILESASTNQTSMYLCASSLSPGNTGELFFGEGSRLTVL.

V is TRBV5-1 and J is TRBJ1-1; D gene unclear. The germline V gene encodes CDR1 SGHRS and CDR2 YFSETQ. The CDR3 sequence is 14 residues long. V was trimmed by 5 bases and J by 0 bases, leaving 11 bases between them. The CDR3 region has the DNA TGCGCCAGCAGGAAAGGAGGAATGAACACTGAAGCTTTCTTT. Translated, it gives CASRKGGMNTEAFF.

The rearrangement uses TRBV7-2 and TRBJ1-2; TRBD1 aligns across 9 bases. The CDR3 contains 14 residues. In germline, CDR1 is SGHTA, CDR2 FQGNSA. V dropped 6 bases and J dropped 4; count of bases not matched to a gene: 6. This CDR3 is CASSVRDRAYGYTF. CDR3 nucleotide sequence: TGTGCCAGCAGTGTCCGGGACAGGGCCTATGGCTACACCTTC.

The rearrangement links TRBV7-2 to TRBJ2-5, with D tentatively TRBD2 (6 bases). Trimming removed 10 bases at V and 5 bases at J, with 23 bases between. The CDR3 is 15 amino acids. CDR1 and CDR2 (germline): SGHTA, FQGNSA. CDR3: CATQPRGGFEETQYF. Here the CDR3 DNA reads TGTGCCACCCAGCCCCGTGGAGGGTTTGAGGAGACCCAGTACTTC.

The chain uses TRBV5-5 and TRBJ2-7, with D tentatively TRBD1 (5 bases). V lost 5 bases to trimming and J lost 0 bases, with 12 bases between them. Germline CDR1 SGHKS, CDR2 YYEKEE (reference sequence). The CDR3 loop spans 14 amino acids. CDR3: CASSSDSASYEQYF. The CDR3 DNA follows: TGTGCCAGCAGTTCCGACAGCGCCTCCTACGAGCAGTACTTC.

CDR3 sequence reads: CASSPRLATEAFF. The CDR3, as DNA: TGTGCCAGCAGCCCCCGTTTAGCCACTGAAGCTTTCTTT. The V gene is TRBV3-1 (or the pseudogene TRBV3-2), the J gene TRBJ1-1; D is uncertain. Germline assignment: CDR1 LGHDT and CDR2 YNNKEL (reference sequence). This CDR3 has 13 amino acids. Trimming cost V 4 bases and J 4 bases, with 10 bases left between them.